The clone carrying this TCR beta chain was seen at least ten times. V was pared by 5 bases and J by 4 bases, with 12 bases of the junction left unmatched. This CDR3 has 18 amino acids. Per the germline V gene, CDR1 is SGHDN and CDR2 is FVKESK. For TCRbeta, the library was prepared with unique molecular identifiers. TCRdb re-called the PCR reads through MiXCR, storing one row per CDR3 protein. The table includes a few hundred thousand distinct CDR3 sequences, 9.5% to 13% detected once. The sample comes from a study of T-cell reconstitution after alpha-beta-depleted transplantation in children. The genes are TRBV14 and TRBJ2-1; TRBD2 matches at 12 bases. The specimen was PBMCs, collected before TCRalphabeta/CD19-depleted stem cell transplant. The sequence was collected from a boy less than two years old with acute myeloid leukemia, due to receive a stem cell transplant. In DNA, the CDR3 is TGTGCCAGCAGCACAAGGCCCCCTCTAGCGGGAGGGTACAATGAGCAGTTCTTC. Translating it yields CASSTRPPLAGGYNEQFF.